These 13 T cell receptor gamma chains were sequenced from one sample in a study of γδ T cells in repeated Plasmodium falciparum infection. Bulk repertoires came from Vgamma9/Vdelta2+ or Vdelta2-negative gammadelta T cells flow-sorted from PBMC. TCRdb used CATT to re-call clones from the multiplex PCR reads. The sample comprises roughly 32,000 gamma-chain clones, 1.4% of which are singletons, and 19% rests with the top ten. Material for sequencing was gamma-delta T cells from blood. The receptors derive from a pool of human donors (malaria-infected and uninfected, not separated).

This clone was found many times. The TCRdb record carries a much larger clone's protein, which differs from this DNA's translation at residue 5; a read error is the likely cause, and the protein listed here is the DNA translation. The V gene is TRGV8, the J gene TRGJ1 or TRGJ2. No J gene is reported in TCRdb; it was inferred here by comparing the DNA with germline. J was trimmed by 10 bases and V by 4 bases; bases with no gene match: 7. CDR1 and CDR2 from the germline V gene are VENAVY and YDSYNSRV. This CDR3 contains 11 residues. CDR3 protein: CATWDRTKKLF. The CDR3 bases are TGTGCCACCTGGGACCGAACGAAGAAACTCTTT.

By share, this clone ranks as medium-sized. This same CDR3 is encoded by further DNA sequences in the sample. The chain recombines TRGV9 with TRGJP. CDR1 is GITISATS, CDR2 ISYDGTV, per germline (reference sequence). The length of the CDR3 is 16 residues. The V and J ends lost 0 bases and 11 bases, in that order; junction bases with no gene match: 7. The CDR3 sequence: CALWEVNSVGKKIKVF. The CDR3 nucleotides read TGTGCCTTGTGGGAGGTGAATTCGGTGGGCAAAAAAATCAAGGTATTT.

This clone was observed at least ten times. This same CDR3 is encoded by further DNA sequences in the sample. This chain joins TRGV9 and TRGJ1 or TRGJ2. Here the J gene was assigned by germline matching of the DNA, as TCRdb has none. The germline gives CDR1 GITISATS, CDR2 ISYDGTV (reference sequence). J was trimmed by 3 bases and V by 4 bases; bases with no gene match: 6. CDR3 length: 13 residues. CDR3 in amino acids: CALWEPLYYKKLF. The CDR3 nucleotides read TGTGCCTTGTGGGAACCTCTTTATTATAAGAAACTCTTT.

Only a few counts were recorded for this clone. TCRdb has a much larger clone's protein, which differs at residue 4 from the translation of this DNA, likely because of a read error; what is shown is the protein translated from the DNA. The J gene is TRGJ1 or TRGJ2, the V gene TRGV2. Here the J gene came from matching the DNA to germline, since TCRdb omits it. The CDR3 sequence is 13 residues long. Per germline, CDR1 EGSNGY and CDR2 YDSYNSKV. DNA of the CDR3: TGTGCCACCCGGGAGCTGGCATATTATAAGAAACTCTTT. It translates to CATRELAYYKKLF.

This clone was observed many times. TCRdb records a much larger clone's protein for this DNA, with a difference at residue 6 that likely arises from a read error; the protein given is the translation of the DNA. The rearrangement links TRGV9 to TRGJ1 or TRGJ2. The CDR3 has 11 residues. Trimming removed 3 bases from V and 9 bases from J; junction bases left unmatched: 5. CDR1 and CDR2 (germline): GITISATS, ISYDGTV (reference sequence). CDR3 protein: CALWETPKKLF. For the CDR3, the DNA is TGTGCCTTGTGGGAGACACCTAAGAAACTCTTT.

Of note for this clone: A read error is likely here: a far larger clone is one base away. At the DNA level, this CDR3 is encoded by other sequences in the same sample as well. V and J are TRGV4 and TRGJ1 or TRGJ2. TCRdb records no J gene; here it was assigned by comparing the DNA to germline. There are 13 residues in the CDR3. Trimming removed 7 bases from V and 5 bases from J; junction bases left unmatched: 11. Germline CDR1 reads EGSTGY; CDR2 reads YDSYTSSV. DNA for the CDR3: TGTGCCACCTGTCCTCCGAAACATTATAAGAAACTCTTT. Amino acids: CATCPPKHYKKLF.

This clone was picked up many times. The protein held in TCRdb is that of a much larger clone and does not match this DNA's translation at residue 3, likely because of a read error; the protein shown is translated from the DNA. The rearrangement links TRGV2 to TRGJP2. The CDR3 sequence is 16 residues long. The germline V gene has CDR1 EGSNGY and CDR2 YDSYNSKV. The CDR3 DNA sequence: TGTGCCATCTGGGACGGGCGTAGAGGTAGTGATTGGATCAAGACGTTT. Its protein product is CAIWDGRRGSDWIKTF.

The sample holds a few counts of this clone. The amino acid sequence in TCRdb belongs to a much larger clone and departs from this DNA's translation at residue 11, likely a sequencing read error; the sequence shown is translated from the DNA. At the DNA level, this CDR3 is encoded by other sequences in the same sample as well. The J gene went uncalled, whereas the V gene is TRGV3. This CDR3 is 13 amino acids long. Germline loops: CDR1 VTNTFY, CDR2 YDVSTARD (reference sequence). The DNA for the CDR3 is TGTGCCACCTGGGACAGGCTCCGCTATAAGGAACTCTTT. Amino acids: CATWDRLRYKELF.

This clone turned up a few times. This is likely an artifact of a read error, given a far larger clone one base away. Other DNA sequences in the sample encode the same CDR3. The chain combines TRGV9 with TRGJP. TCRdb gives no J gene; it was assigned here by matching the DNA to germline. V shed 0 bases and J 7 bases; nucleotides not matched to a gene: 9. The CDR3 is made up of 18 amino acids. Germline CDR1 and CDR2: GITISATS and ISYDGTV (reference sequence). CDR3 nucleotides: TGTGCCTTGTGGGAGGTGCTCCAGGAGGAGTTGGGCAAAAAAATCAAGGTATTT. Its translation is CALWEVLQEELGKKIKVF.

This clone qualifies as medium-sized. This sequence joins TRGV5 and TRGJ1 or TRGJ2. The V gene end was trimmed by 0 bases and the J gene end by 7 bases; junction bases not matched to a gene: 12. The germline V gene has CDR1 VINAFY and CDR2 YDVSNSKD. The CDR3 consists of 15 residues. DNA for the CDR3: TGTGCCACCTGGGACAGGCCGAGGGGCCCATATAAGAAACTCTTT. It is translated as CATWDRPRGPYKKLF.

This clone was seen ten or more times. A read error is likely here: a far larger clone is one base away. In the same sample, other DNA sequences code for this CDR3. The V gene is TRGV9, the J gene TRGJP. This CDR3 contains 16 residues. The germline gives CDR1 GITISATS, CDR2 ISYDGTV (reference sequence). CDR3 sequence: CALWDTQELGKKIKVF. The CDR3, as DNA: TGTGCCCTGTGGGACACGCAAGAGTTGGGCAAAAAAATCAAGGTATTT.

This clone was counted a few times. TCRdb's entry gives the protein of a much larger clone, which mismatches this DNA's translation at residue 9, likely from a read error; the protein reported here is translated from the DNA. CDR3 nucleotide sequence: TGTGCCTTGTGGGAGGTGCCGGAGAACCTCTTT. Translation: CALWEVPENLF. The V gene is TRGV9; the J gene was not called. The CDR3 runs 11 residues. Germline assignment: CDR1 GITISATS and CDR2 ISYDGTV (reference sequence).

Of note for this clone: A read error likely explains this, since a far larger clone differs by one base. The same CDR3 arises from other DNA sequences in this sample as well. The rearrangement links TRGV9 to TRGJ1 or TRGJ2. No J gene was available from TCRdb, and it was assigned here by a germline match of the DNA. There are 10 residues in the CDR3. CDR1 is GITISATS and CDR2 is ISYDGTV in the germline V gene (reference sequence). J gave up 12 bases and V 4 bases, and 6 bases lay outside the gene matches. The CDR3 sequence is CALWEPRKLF. The CDR3 nucleotides are TGTGCCTTGTGGGAACCCAGGAAACTCTTT.